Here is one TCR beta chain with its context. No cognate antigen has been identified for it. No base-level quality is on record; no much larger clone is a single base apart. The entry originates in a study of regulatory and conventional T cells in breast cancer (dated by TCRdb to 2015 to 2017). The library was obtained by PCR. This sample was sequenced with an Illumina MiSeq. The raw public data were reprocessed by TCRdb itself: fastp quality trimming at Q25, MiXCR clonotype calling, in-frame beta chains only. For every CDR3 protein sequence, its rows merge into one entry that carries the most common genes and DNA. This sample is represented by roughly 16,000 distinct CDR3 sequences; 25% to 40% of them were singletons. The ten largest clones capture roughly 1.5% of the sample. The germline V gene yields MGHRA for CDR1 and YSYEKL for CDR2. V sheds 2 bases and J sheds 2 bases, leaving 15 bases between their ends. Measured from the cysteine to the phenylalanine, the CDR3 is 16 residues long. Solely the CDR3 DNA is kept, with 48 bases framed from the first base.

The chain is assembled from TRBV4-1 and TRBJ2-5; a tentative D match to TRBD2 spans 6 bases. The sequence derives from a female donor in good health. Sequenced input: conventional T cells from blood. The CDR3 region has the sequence CASSQKTRAYQETQYF. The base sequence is TGCGCCAGCAGCCAAAAGACTAGAGCGTATCAAGAGACCCAGTACTTC.